This T cell receptor beta chain was captured in a study of regulatory T cells in long-lasting Graves disease. The time point denotes: persistent/refractory GD, antithyroid drugs over 5 years with positive TRAb. Scientists built the TCR library using RNA that was extracted from PBMCs. CDR3 length equals 14 residues. Germline CDR1 reads PRHDT; CDR2 reads FYEKMQ (reference sequence). V shed 0 bases and J shed 3 bases, with 5 bases lying between them. Library construction for TCR beta used iRepertoire HTBI primers and Arm-PCR of CDR3 regions. TCRdb re-called the multiplex PCR reads with MiXCR, one entry per CDR3 protein. The sample yields 600,000 to 850,000 distinct CDR3 sequences, 25% to 30% seen once.

This rearrangement joins TRBV13 to TRBJ2-2; D remains unclear. The receptor's source is a female donor with Graves disease. The input for sequencing was peripheral blood mononuclear cells (PBMCs), taken when the disease was refractory, from a patient treated with antithyroid drugs. CDR3 DNA sequence: TGTGCCAGCAGCTTAGGGTGGTACACCGGGGAGCTGTTTTTT. Amino acid sequence: CASSLGWYTGELFF.